Listed below are T cell receptor beta chains from one sample, sequenced in a study of blood T cell repertoires in COVID-19. The repertoire was sequenced with immunoSEQ multiplex PCR; TCRdb's copy has only in-frame clones and lacks some. The profile covers around 170,000 clones, with roughly 88% appearing a single time and roughly 2.8% taken by the ten largest. Sequenced sample: peripheral blood. The receptors here all came from a woman aged 60 to 75 with acute or convalescent COVID-19. Each CDR3 is given with its conserved first and last residue. A D gene is named only where the DNA matches it firmly. The size field is filled for only some rows; it gives once, few, many or a size class.

abundance: .
v_gene: TRBV7-2
j_gene: TRBJ1-6
d_gene: .
CDR3nt: TGTGCCAGCAGCTCGGACGGGAGGGCATCTATCTATAATTCACCCCTCCACTTT
CDR3aa: CASSSDGRASIYNSPLHF

abundance: .
v_gene: TRBV2
j_gene: TRBJ1-6
d_gene: TRBD1
CDR3nt: TGTGCCAGCAAGGGTTTCTCCAGGGGGCTCAGAAGCTCCTATAATTCACCCCTCCACTTT
CDR3aa: CASKGFSRGLRSSYNSPLHF

abundance: .
v_gene: TRBV5-1
j_gene: TRBJ1-2
d_gene: TRBD1
CDR3nt: TGCGCCAGCAGCGTGGGACAGGGTTATGGCTACACCTTC
CDR3aa: CASSVGQGYGYTF

abundance: .
v_gene: TRBV7-8
j_gene: TRBJ1-1
d_gene: TRBD1
CDR3nt: TGTGCCAGCAGCTTAGCCGGGACAGTTTCCACTGAAGCTTTCTTT
CDR3aa: CASSLAGTVSTEAFF

abundance: .
v_gene: TRBV29-1
j_gene: TRBJ2-2
d_gene: .
CDR3nt: TGCAGCGTTCCCGGACAGTCGAACACCGGGGAGCTGTTTTTT
CDR3aa: CSVPGQSNTGELFF

abundance: .
v_gene: TRBV6-1
j_gene: TRBJ2-2
d_gene: .
CDR3nt: TGTGCCAGCAGTGAGAGGAGCAGGGGGGTAATATCCACCGGGGAGCTGTTTTTT
CDR3aa: CASSERSRGVISTGELFF

abundance: .
v_gene: TRBV5-4
j_gene: TRBJ2-3
d_gene: .
CDR3nt: TGTGCCAGCAGCTTGTCGGGACAAAGACGTACGCAGTATTTT
CDR3aa: CASSLSGQRRTQYF

abundance: .
v_gene: TRBV6-5
j_gene: TRBJ2-1
d_gene: .
CDR3nt: TGTGCCAGCACCCTGGCGGGGAGCTCCTACAATGAGCAGTTCTTC
CDR3aa: CASTLAGSSYNEQFF

abundance: .
v_gene: TRBV29-1
j_gene: TRBJ2-7
d_gene: TRBD1
CDR3nt: TGCAGCGTTGGGGACAGGGGACAAGCCCAGGCCAACGAGCAGTACTTC
CDR3aa: CSVGDRGQAQANEQYF

abundance: .
v_gene: TRBV7-3
j_gene: TRBJ1-6
d_gene: .
CDR3nt: TGTGCCTCCGGAAGGAGACGGAATTCACCCCTCCACTTT
CDR3aa: CASGRRRNSPLHF

abundance: few
v_gene: TRBV27
j_gene: TRBJ1-6
d_gene: .
CDR3nt: TGTGCCAGCTCGGGGATACTGGACCCGAATTCACCCCTCCACTTT
CDR3aa: CASSGILDPNSPLHF

abundance: .
v_gene: TRBV19
j_gene: TRBJ1-5
d_gene: .
CDR3nt: TGTGCCAGTAGTACCAGTTGGGAGGCCCCCCAGCATTTT
CDR3aa: CASSTSWEAPQHF

abundance: .
v_gene: TRBV3-1/TRBV3-2
j_gene: TRBJ1-5
d_gene: TRBD1
CDR3nt: TGTGCCAGCAGCCAAGGGGGACAGGGATCCCAGCCCCAGCATTTT
CDR3aa: CASSQGGQGSQPQHF

abundance: .
v_gene: TRBV27
j_gene: TRBJ2-7
d_gene: TRBD2
CDR3nt: TGTGCCAGCAGTTCAGGACTAGCGGGGGGGCTGTACTTC
CDR3aa: CASSSGLAGGLYF

abundance: .
v_gene: TRBV5-5
j_gene: TRBJ1-5
d_gene: TRBD1
CDR3nt: TGTGCCAGCAGCCCCGGGACAGGGGGCAGGGTAAGCAATCAGCCCCAGCATTTT
CDR3aa: CASSPGTGGRVSNQPQHF

abundance: .
v_gene: TRBV5-1
j_gene: TRBJ2-7
d_gene: .
CDR3nt: TGCGCCAGCAGCCATGACAGGACGAGCTCCTACGAGCAGTACTTC
CDR3aa: CASSHDRTSSYEQYF

abundance: .
v_gene: TRBV7-2
j_gene: TRBJ2-7
d_gene: .
CDR3nt: TGTGCCAGCAGCTTAATGAGTACCACAGGCCCCTACGAGCAGTACTTC
CDR3aa: CASSLMSTTGPYEQYF

abundance: .
v_gene: TRBV6-1
j_gene: TRBJ2-2
d_gene: TRBD1
CDR3nt: TGTGCCAGCAGTGAACGCGTTTGGGGACAGAAGGGCACCGGGGAGCTGTTTTTT
CDR3aa: CASSERVWGQKGTGELFF

abundance: .
v_gene: TRBV28
j_gene: TRBJ1-6
d_gene: TRBD1
CDR3nt: TGTGCCAGCAGTCCAGGGACAGGGAGATATTCACCCCTCCACTTT
CDR3aa: CASSPGTGRYSPLHF

abundance: .
v_gene: TRBV7-8
j_gene: TRBJ2-7
d_gene: TRBD2
CDR3nt: TGTGCCAGCAGCCAGGGACTAGCGGGGGTAATTTTCTACGAGCAGTACTTC
CDR3aa: CASSQGLAGVIFYEQYF

abundance: .
v_gene: TRBV10-1
j_gene: TRBJ1-2
d_gene: TRBD1
CDR3nt: TGCGCCAGCAGTCCCCGGGACAGGGTCCATGGCTACACCTTC
CDR3aa: CASSPRDRVHGYTF

abundance: .
v_gene: TRBV27
j_gene: TRBJ1-5
d_gene: TRBD1
CDR3nt: TGTGCCAGCAGTTTCTTAACAGGGGGAAATCAGCCCCAGCATTTT
CDR3aa: CASSFLTGGNQPQHF

abundance: .
v_gene: TRBV6-2/TRBV6-3
j_gene: TRBJ1-3
d_gene: .
CDR3nt: TGTGCCAGCAGTTATCCAGGGGATGGAAACACCATATATTTT
CDR3aa: CASSYPGDGNTIYF

abundance: once
v_gene: TRBV29-1
j_gene: TRBJ2-7
d_gene: TRBD2
CDR3nt: TGCAGCGGATTAGCGGGGGGCCACGAGCAGTACTTC
CDR3aa: CSGLAGGHEQYF

abundance: .
v_gene: TRBV19
j_gene: TRBJ2-1
d_gene: .
CDR3nt: TGTGCCAGTAGTATAGAGAGTCGGGGCAATGAGCAGTTCTTC
CDR3aa: CASSIESRGNEQFF

abundance: .
v_gene: TRBV27
j_gene: TRBJ1-6
d_gene: .
CDR3nt: TGTGCCAGCAATATGTGGGGGGGGCCCCCAAATTCACCCCTCCACTTT
CDR3aa: CASNMWGGPPNSPLHF

abundance: .
v_gene: TRBV5-4
j_gene: TRBJ1-4
d_gene: TRBD1
CDR3nt: TGTGCCAGCAGCTCACAGGGGGCGATTGAAAAACTGTTTTTT
CDR3aa: CASSSQGAIEKLFF

abundance: .
v_gene: TRBV30
j_gene: TRBJ1-4
d_gene: .
CDR3nt: TGTGCCTGGAGTGTACGTCGTGAGGGAGAGGAAAAACTGTTTTTT
CDR3aa: CAWSVRREGEEKLFF

abundance: .
v_gene: TRBV6-5
j_gene: TRBJ1-3
d_gene: .
CDR3nt: TGTGCCAGCAGACTGTACTCTGGAAACACCATATATTTT
CDR3aa: CASRLYSGNTIYF

abundance: .
v_gene: TRBV11-2
j_gene: TRBJ1-4
d_gene: .
CDR3nt: TGTGCCAGCAGCTTAGGTCAGGCAGTACCTAATGAAAAACTGTTTTTT
CDR3aa: CASSLGQAVPNEKLFF

abundance: .
v_gene: TRBV27
j_gene: TRBJ1-2
d_gene: .
CDR3nt: TGTGCCAGCAGGGTCCTGCGGTCTAACTATGGCTACACCTTC
CDR3aa: CASRVLRSNYGYTF

abundance: once
v_gene: TRBV10-3
j_gene: TRBJ2-7
d_gene: TRBD2
CDR3nt: TGTGCCATTAGCGGGGAATCCTACGAGCAGTACTTC
CDR3aa: CAISGESYEQYF